The present T cell receptor beta chain was sequenced within a study of T-cell reconstitution after alpha-beta-depleted transplantation in children. This clonotype was seen repeatedly, ten times or more. Using unique molecular identifiers, the investigators prepared the TCRbeta library. MiXCR was run by TCRdb on the PCR reads, yielding one entry per CDR3 protein. This table has fewer than 400,000 distinct CDR3 sequences, roughly 20% appearing once. Germline V gene lookup returns CDR1 MDHEN and CDR2 SYDVKM. The CDR3 is 15 amino acids. V was pared by 6 bases and J by 3 bases, with 15 bases between. The chain couples TRBV28 to TRBJ2-1; no firm D call. This sample comprised PBMCs from the stem cell graft donor, obtained from the stem cell graft. The clonotype was recovered from a human donor who donated a stem cell graft to a child with acute myeloid leukemia. The DNA for the CDR3 is TGTGCCAGCAGGAAGCTCGATCCCAACTACAATGAGCAGTTCTTC. It specifies CASRKLDPNYNEQFF.